The entry below describes one T cell receptor (beta chain). The antigen is unknown. These data originate in a study of T cells in localized non-small cell lung cancer. Overall study findings and caveats: Heterogeneity remains possible, as sequencing covered one tumor region only. Of the top 100 tumor clones, median approximately 60 were in adjacent lung, approximately 28 among its top 100. Compared with tumor, uninvolved adjacent lung displayed greater T cell clonality, ranking highest overall.

V was clipped by 1 base and J by 5 bases, with 9 bases between them. The CDR3 loop spans 13 amino acids. Germline V gene data show CDR1 as MDHEN and CDR2 as SYDVKM. The data were produced by immunoSEQ multiplex PCR, yet TCRdb's version contains in-frame clones alone and is incomplete. The sample holds 64,000 or so clones; under 90% are singletons and the top ten take about 2.1%. Sequencing used peripheral blood, obtained before any cancer treatment. This clonotype was sampled from a woman between 35 and 70 years old with stage I lung adenocarcinoma. This chain links TRBV28 with TRBJ2-7; D might be TRBD1 (5 bases). The CDR3 here is CASSLSGHDEQYF. The CDR3 nucleotides are TGTGCCAGCAGTTTATCCGGACATGACGAGCAGTACTTC. The full variable domain, rest sourced from reference TRBV28 and TRBJ2-7, is DVKVTQSSRYLVKRTGEKVFLECVQDMDHENMFWYRQDPGLGLRLIYFSYDVKMKEKGDIPEGYSVSREKKERFSLILESASTNQTSMYLCASSLSGHDEQYFGPGTRLTVT.